The present entry profiles one T cell receptor beta chain with its context. Its target is unknown. V lost 3 bases and J lost 6, with 13 bases in between. The V gene's germline CDR1 is LNHDA and CDR2 SQIVND (reference sequence). The CDR3 length is 14 residues. Some clones are missing from TCRdb's copy, which holds only in-frame ones; the method was immunoSEQ multiplex PCR. Of approximately 360,000 clones detected, about 80% appear once; the ten largest clones hold about 8%. The data belong to a study of Ad26.COV2.S vaccination and SARS-CoV-2 variants. Treatment of the sample: 15 to 20 received Ad26.COV2.S at low or high dose, single or two shots; roughly five received placebo; per-sample allocation not given. Following the first vaccine or placebo injection, samples were taken on day 63. The study's findings and limits: Substantial breadth in spike-specific CD8+ and CD4+ T cell responses was reportedly seen after vaccination. Breadth measured for non-spike TCRs was similar across vaccine and placebo recipients.

The origin of this receptor is a person between 18 and 65 years old who received the Ad26.COV2.S COVID-19 vaccine or a placebo. This chain links TRBV19 with TRBJ2-3; D is uncertain. The input for sequencing was peripheral blood, taken in a trial of Ad26.COV2.S vaccine versus placebo. CDR3 coding DNA: TGTGCCAGTAGTATTCGCCTGGGCTATGATACGCAGTATTTT. Encoded protein: CASSIRLGYDTQYF.